This T cell receptor beta chain is from a study of T cells after yellow fever vaccination. This clonotype has only a few counts. CDR3 length equals 12 residues. Germline CDR1 reads SQVTM; CDR2 reads ANQGSEA. V was clipped by 6 bases and J by 0 bases, with 8 bases between them. TCRdb passed the 5' RACE reads through MiXCR, listing each CDR3 protein once. The data contain 100,000 to 150,000 distinct CDR3 sequences, approximately 8.4% of them singletons. The input for sequencing was CD8+ T cells sorted from PBMCs, taken on the day of the yellow fever booster vaccination. This clonotype was sampled from a young man who received the YFV17D yellow fever vaccine. The gene calls are TRBV29-1 and TRBJ1-1; D is uncertain. CDR3 DNA: TGCAGCGTCGACCTCATGAACACTGAAGCTTTCTTT. Translation gives CSVDLMNTEAFF. The whole variable domain, filled in from reference TRBV29-1 and TRBJ1-1, reads SAVISQKPSRDICQRGTSLTIQCQVDSQVTMMFWYRQQPGQSLTLIATANQGSEATYESGFVIDKFPISRPNLTFSTLTVSNMSPEDSSIYLCSVDLMNTEAFFGQGTRLTVV.